This T cell receptor (beta chain) was obtained from a study of T cells in Graves' hyperthyroidism and ophthalmopathy. Amplification yielded TCR beta CDR3 regions, with RNA transcripts as the source. The TCR CDR3 first-round RT-PCR relied on the HTBI primer set. Via MiXCR, TCRdb re-called the multiplex PCR reads, giving one row per CDR3 protein. The table includes a few hundred thousand distinct CDR3 sequences, 15% to 17% detected once. This clonotype came up a few times. The CDR3 runs 15 residues. V dropped 2 bases and J dropped 0 bases, with 7 bases sitting between them. The germline V gene encodes CDR1 LGHDT and CDR2 YNNKEL (reference sequence). A patient was excluded if there was uncontrolled infection, other autoimmune disease, pregnancy or lactation. More than 9.5 ml fresh peripheral blood yielded the PBMCs.

This TCR came from a woman aged 30 to 39 with Graves' hyperthyroidism. The V call is TRBV3-1, the J call TRBJ2-2, with no clear D. Sequences were obtained from blood. The CDR3 spells CASSQSPSNTGELFF. DNA for the CDR3: TGTGCCAGCAGCCAATCCCCCTCGAACACCGGGGAGCTGTTTTTT.